Listed below are T cell receptor beta chains from one sample, sequenced in a study of PD-1 blockade in classical Hodgkin lymphoma. The data were produced by immunoSEQ multiplex PCR, yet TCRdb's version contains in-frame clones alone and is incomplete. The sample lists around 30,000 clones, around 89% occurring once. The sequenced material came from CD4+ T cells from blood. These TCRs come from a human donor with classical Hodgkin lymphoma. Each CDR3 is given with its conserved first and last residue. A D gene is named only where the DNA matches it firmly. Only part of the rows carry a size: once, few, many, or a class if the clone is expanded.

d_call clone_size j_call v_call cdr3_nt cdr3_aa
TRBD1 . TRBJ2-7 TRBV18 TGTGCCAGCTCGTTCGGACAGGGGACCTACGAGCAGTACTTC CASSFGQGTYEQYF
TRBD1 few TRBJ1-2 TRBV5-1 TGCGCCAGCAGCCGGGACAGCAACTATGGCTACACCTTC CASSRDSNYGYTF
. . TRBJ2-2 TRBV18 TGTGCCAGCTCCAACGTCGCGAACACCGGGGAGCTGTTTTTT CASSNVANTGELFF
. . TRBJ2-7 TRBV5-1 TGCGCCAGCAGCCTAGCCGGGACCAAGCCCTACGAGCAGTACTTC CASSLAGTKPYEQYF
TRBD2 . TRBJ2-1 TRBV5-5 TGTGCCAGCAGCCGCGGGAGGGCACTCAATGAGCAGTTCTTC CASSRGRALNEQFF
TRBD2 once TRBJ2-7 TRBV5-6 TGTGCCAGCAGCTTTTTATCTAGCGGGTCTACCTACGAGCAGTACTTC CASSFLSSGSTYEQYF
. . TRBJ1-2 TRBV5-4 TGTGCCAGCAGCTATAGTCCAGGGTCTCTTGACTATGGCTACACCTTC CASSYSPGSLDYGYTF
. . TRBJ2-5 TRBV5-1 TGCGCCAGCAGCTTGGCCGGAGGAGTCCAAGAGACCCAGTACTTC CASSLAGGVQETQYF
TRBD1 . TRBJ2-2 TRBV29-1 TGCAGCGCCATACTTTTAAGGACAGGGGCGAACACCGGGGAGCTGTTTTTT CSAILLRTGANTGELFF
. . TRBJ1-3 TRBV9 TGTGCCAGCAGCGTAGGAGGGGGCTCTGGAAACACCATATATTTT CASSVGGGSGNTIYF
. . TRBJ1-2 TRBV28 TGTGCCAGCAGTTTATTGAACTATGGCTACACCTTC CASSLLNYGYTF
. . TRBJ1-2 TRBV4-3 TGCGCCAGCAGCCAAGATCGGGCAATTCAGCCAACCTTC CASSQDRAIQPTF
. once TRBJ1-5 TRBV7-8 TGTGCCAGCAGCTTAGTAGTGGATCAGCCCCAGCATTTT CASSLVVDQPQHF
. . TRBJ1-2 TRBV11-2 TGTGCCAGCAGCGCGGGACGGTTATATGGCTACACCTTC CASSAGRLYGYTF
TRBD2 once TRBJ2-7 TRBV2 TGTGCCAGCAGTGAGCGGGAGGGTCCCTACGAGCAGTACTTC CASSEREGPYEQYF
. once TRBJ2-1 TRBV29-1 TGCAGCGTCCCAGATGGAAGCTTGAACAATGAGCAGTTCTTC CSVPDGSLNNEQFF
. . TRBJ1-6 TRBV6-1 TGTGCCAGCAGTGAGGACCGGGCTCCGCGATCACCCCTCCACTTT CASSEDRAPRSPLHF
. few TRBJ2-7 TRBV10-1 TGCGCCAGCAGGTACGAGCAGTACTTC CASRYEQYF
TRBD1 . TRBJ1-2 TRBV10-3 TGTGCCATCAGTGCTTCGGGACAGGGGGCGTTAGGCTACACCTTC CAISASGQGALGYTF
TRBD2 . TRBJ2-3 TRBV11-3 TGTGCCAGCAGCTCGGGACTAGCGGGACCTAGCACAGATACGCAGTATTTT CASSSGLAGPSTDTQYF
TRBD2 . TRBJ2-7 TRBV18 TGTGCCAGCTCACCCGTTCGGACTAGTTTCTCCTACGAGCAGTACTTC CASSPVRTSFSYEQYF
TRBD1 . TRBJ2-3 TRBV6-5 TGTGCCAGCAGCCGCGACAGGGGTGGTGGTCCGCAGTATTTT CASSRDRGGGPQYF
. . TRBJ1-4 TRBV18 TGTGCCAGCTCACAAGGAACTAATGAAAAACTGTTTTTT CASSQGTNEKLFF
TRBD1 . TRBJ2-7 TRBV28 TGTGCCAGCAGTACCTACAAGGGACAGGGAGGAGTCGAGCAGTACTTC CASSTYKGQGGVEQYF
. . TRBJ1-2 TRBV2 TGTGCCAGCAGTGACCGTGGGACGGGCAACAATGGCTACACCTTC CASSDRGTGNNGYTF
TRBD1 . TRBJ2-6 TRBV10-3 TGTGCCATCGGACCGGGACAGGAGAGCTCTGGGGCCAACGTCCTGACTTTC CAIGPGQESSGANVLTF
TRBD1 . TRBJ2-7 TRBV15 TGTGCCACCAGCCGACAGGGCTCCTACGAGCAGTACTTC CATSRQGSYEQYF
. . TRBJ1-1 TRBV9 TGTGCCAGCAGCGTAAACTACGGATCGGGCACTGAAGCTTTCTTT CASSVNYGSGTEAFF
. . TRBJ1-2 TRBV5-1 TGCGCCAGCAGCTTATCTACTAACTATGGCTACACCTTC CASSLSTNYGYTF
. . TRBJ1-2 TRBV7-2 TGTGCCAGCAGCTTCTCGGGGAAAATTAGCTACACCTTC CASSFSGKISYTF
. . TRBJ2-5 TRBV20-1 TGCAGTGCTCCAACCCAAGCGACCCAGTACTTC CSAPTQATQYF
TRBD1 once TRBJ1-2 TRBV6-1 TGTGCCAGCAGTGTACTGACACAGGGGGCTGGCTATGGCTACACCTTC CASSVLTQGAGYGYTF
. . TRBJ2-5 TRBV19 TGTGCCAGTAGACGGTCCCCTGGAATGATGACCCAGTACTTC CASRRSPGMMTQYF
. . TRBJ1-5 TRBV7-2 TGTGCCAGCAGCGGAGGGGGTAATCAGCCCCAGCATTTT CASSGGGNQPQHF
. . TRBJ1-1 TRBV7-8 TGTGCCAGCAGCTTAGGGGGGTGGGCTAACACTGAAGCTTTCTTT CASSLGGWANTEAFF
. . TRBJ1-1 TRBV7-2 TGTGCCAGCAGCTTAGGGGCAGGGCTGAACACTGAAGCTTTCTTT CASSLGAGLNTEAFF
. . TRBJ1-5 TRBV15 TGTGCCACCAGCAGAGAAGGGCCCGGCAATCAGCCCCAGCATTTT CATSREGPGNQPQHF
TRBD1 . TRBJ1-2 TRBV6-5 TGTGCCAGCAGTTACGGGACAGGGGGCTCGGGCTACACCTTC CASSYGTGGSGYTF
. few TRBJ1-1 TRBV6-5 TGTGCCAGCAGGAGGACTGGGAAAGCTTTCTTT CASRRTGKAFF
. few TRBJ1-5 TRBV6-6 TGTGCCAGCAGTGTACAGGGCCGGCTCGCCCAGCATTTT CASSVQGRLAQHF
. . TRBJ2-7 TRBV2 TGTGCCAGCAGTGGAACTGACTTCCTCTACGAGCAGTACTTC CASSGTDFLYEQYF
. . TRBJ1-4 TRBV5-6 TGTGCCAGCAGCTTGGGACGGACATATGAAAAACTGTTTTTT CASSLGRTYEKLFF
. . TRBJ2-1 TRBV19 TGTGCCAGTAGTATGGTGGCAGGGGTGGATGAGCAGTTCTTC CASSMVAGVDEQFF
. . TRBJ2-5 TRBV28 TGTGCCAGCATCCCCCTGGGGGAGACCCAGTACTTC CASIPLGETQYF
TRBD1 . TRBJ1-5 TRBV6-1 TGTGCCAGCAGTGAAGTGACAGGGGTGGGCAATCAGCCCCAGCATTTT CASSEVTGVGNQPQHF